These 23 T cell receptor beta chains share one sample of origin, sequenced in a study of cytomegalovirus exposure and HLA in healthy donors. The PCR employed 60 Vbeta primers together with 13 Jbeta primers. Clones were read by immunoSEQ multiplex PCR, and TCRdb kept only the in-frame ones, dropping some. The sample contains about 190,000 clones, 84% of which appear only once. The specimen sequenced was PBMCs. The receptors originated from a woman aged 45-65 years in good health and CMV-seropositive.

The genes are TRBV28 and TRBJ2-6, with a tentative D call TRBD2 (6 bases). The CDR3 is made up of 14 amino acids. The V and J ends lost 6 bases and 2 bases respectively, with 8 bases between them. Germline V lookup: CDR1 MDHEN, CDR2 SYDVKM. This chain's CDR3 is CASRAGPGANVLTF. As DNA, the CDR3 is TGTGCCAGCAGGGCGGGGCCTGGGGCCAACGTCCTGACTTTC.

The rearrangement uses TRBV2 and TRBJ2-5; TRBD2 matches at 12 bases. The DNA matches TRBJ2-7 better at its end, which makes the J call doubtful. The CDR3 runs to 15 residues. CDR1 is SNHLY and CDR2 is FYNNEI in the germline V gene. CDR3 sequence reads: CASNRASGGAYEQYF. DNA of the CDR3: TGTGCCAGCAACCGCGCTAGCGGGGGGGCCTACGAGCAGTACTTC.

The chain combines TRBV30 with TRBJ2-1; the D gene is possibly TRBD1 (6 bases). Germline V gene data show CDR1 as GTSNPN and CDR2 as SVGIG (reference sequence). This CDR3 has 13 amino acids. Trimming pared 4 bases from V and 5 bases from J, leaving 12 bases between. The CDR3 protein is CAWNRDGDNEQFF. CDR3 nucleotide sequence: TGTGCCTGGAACAGGGACGGTGACAATGAGCAGTTCTTC. Variable domain in full (rest from reference TRBV30 and TRBJ2-1): SQTIHQWPATLVQPVGSPLSLECTVEGTSNPNLYWYRQAAGRGLQLLFYSVGIGQISSEVPQNLSASRPQDRQFILSSKKLLLSDSGFYLCAWNRDGDNEQFFGPGTRLTVL.

The chain employs TRBV6-5 and TRBJ1-1; D is ambiguous. Germline V lookup: CDR1 MNHEY, CDR2 SVGAGI. The CDR3 covers 13 residues. Trimming left V 6 bases short and J 1 base short, with 9 bases between. In DNA form, the CDR3 reads TGTGCCAGCAGGCCTACAGAGAACACTGAAGCTTTCTTT. Translation: CASRPTENTEAFF.

The table lists this clone with a count of one. The chain joins TRBV18 to TRBJ2-1; 8 positions agree with TRBD1. This CDR3 is 15 amino acids long. Germline lookup yields CDR1 KGHSH and CDR2 LQKENI. The trim removed 5 bases at V and 0 bases at J, leaving 3 bases unmatched. CDR3 loop: CASSGQGSSYNEQFF. In nucleotides, the CDR3 is TGTGCCAGCTCAGGACAGGGAAGCTCCTACAATGAGCAGTTCTTC.

The chain joins TRBV15 to TRBJ1-4; a possible D gene is TRBD1 (5 bases). With 6 bases removed from V and 4 bases from J, the gap between germline ends came to 21 bases. From germline, CDR1 is LNHNV and CDR2 YYDKDF (reference sequence). The CDR3 contains 17 residues. Here the CDR3 reads CATRGLLGLDLNEKLFF. For the CDR3, the DNA is TGTGCCACCAGGGGACTATTGGGCCTGGACCTTAATGAAAAACTGTTTTTT. Supplemented by reference TRBV15 and TRBJ1-4, the full variable domain reads DAMVIQNPRYQVTQFGKPVTLSCSQTLNHNVMYWYQQKSSQAPKLLFHYYDKDFNNEADTPDNFQSRRPNTSFCFLDIRSPGLGDTAMYLCATRGLLGLDLNEKLFFGSGTQLSVL.

The chain employs TRBV6-1 and TRBJ1-3; D ambiguous. Trimming stripped 2 bases from V and 0 bases from J, with 5 bases between. The CDR3 runs 14 residues. Germline lookup yields CDR1 MNHNS and CDR2 SASEGT. The CDR3 loop is CASSELSSGNTIYF. The CDR3 coding sequence is TGTGCCAGCAGTGAATTGAGCTCTGGAAACACCATATATTTT.

This clone was counted once. Sequence at one end of the junction differs from germline and may be a read error. The CDR3 DNA reads TGTTCCAGCAGCCGGACTAGCGGCAAAGAGACCCAGTACTTC. Its translation is CSSSRTSGKETQYF. The gene calls are TRBV7-9 and TRBJ2-5; 10 bases align to TRBD2. This CDR3 contains 14 residues. Per the germline V gene, CDR1 is SEHNR and CDR2 is FQNEAQ (reference sequence).

This chain uses TRBV6-6 with TRBJ2-2; a weak D match, TRBD1 (7 bases). The CDR3 has 15 amino acids. Looked up from germline, CDR1 is MNHNY and CDR2 is SVGAGI (reference sequence). The germline V and J ends were trimmed by 7 bases and 0 bases, with 12 bases remaining between them. For the CDR3, the DNA is TGTGCCAGCACCCAGGGGGGTACGAACACCGGGGAGCTGTTTTTT. This translates into CASTQGGTNTGELFF.

The chain couples TRBV19 to TRBJ1-6, with TRBD1 matching 7 bases. The germline CDR1 and CDR2 sequences are LNHDA and SQIVND (reference sequence). The CDR3 extends over 16 amino acids. After removal of 1 base from V and 5 bases from J, the junction contained 5 bases not matched to a gene. In nucleotides, the CDR3 is TGTGCCAGTAGTATAGGAGGGGGCACCCATAATTCACCCCTCCACTTT. This sequence encodes CASSIGGGTHNSPLHF.

This clone showed up just a few times. The chain uses TRBV6-5 and TRBJ1-4; no definite D call. The V and J ends lost 5 bases and 8 bases respectively, with 6 bases between them. This CDR3 contains 11 residues. Per germline, CDR1 MNHEY and CDR2 SVGAGI. In DNA, the CDR3 is TGTGCCAGCAGTACCAGAGAAAAACTGTTTTTT. Protein product: CASSTREKLFF.

The V gene is TRBV11-2, the J gene TRBJ2-3, with 9 bases that match TRBD2. Trimming cost V 4 bases and J 2 bases; bases outside gene matches: 4. Germline values: CDR1 SGHAT, CDR2 FQNNGV. The CDR3 has 15 residues. CDR3 coding DNA: TGTGCCAGCAGCTCGCCGGGACTAGCCACAGATACGCAGTATTTT. Translation gives CASSSPGLATDTQYF.

The gene calls are TRBV11-2 and TRBJ1-4; D unclear. The CDR3 runs to 13 residues. The germline gives CDR1 SGHAT, CDR2 FQNNGV. Trimming removed 4 bases at V and 7 bases at J, with 10 bases between. Here the CDR3 reads CASSSRGGEKLFF. In nucleotides, the CDR3 is TGTGCCAGCAGCTCCCGGGGAGGTGAAAAACTGTTTTTT.

CDR3 sequence: CASSRVTGWGEETQYF. CDR3 DNA sequence: TGTGCCAGCAGCCGCGTAACAGGGTGGGGTGAAGAGACCCAGTACTTC. The genes are TRBV7-2 and TRBJ2-5; maybe TRBD1 (6 bases). CDR1 SGHTA and CDR2 FQGNSA come from the germline V gene. V lost 5 bases and J lost 3, with 19 bases in between. CDR3 length: 16 amino acids.

The CDR3 DNA sequence: TGTGCCTGGAGTGAGGGGTGGCAGTACGCAACTAATGAAAAACTGTTTTTT. This encodes CAWSEGWQYATNEKLFF. The chain joins TRBV30 to TRBJ1-4, with a possible D match to TRBD1 (5 bases). The CDR3 runs to 17 residues. V gave up 1 base and J gave up 0 bases, with 15 bases separating them. Germline V gene sequence: CDR1 GTSNPN, CDR2 SVGIG (reference sequence). The entire variable domain, with the rest obtained from reference TRBV30 and TRBJ1-4, is as follows: SQTIHQWPATLVQPVGSPLSLECTVEGTSNPNLYWYRQAAGRGLQLLFYSVGIGQISSEVPQNLSASRPQDRQFILSSKKLLLSDSGFYLCAWSEGWQYATNEKLFFGSGTQLSVL.

A remark on this clone: This sample also contains other DNA sequences that code for the same CDR3. The chain carries TRBV18 and TRBJ2-5; 7 bases map to TRBD1. There are 14 residues in the CDR3. V was clipped by 3 bases and J by 2 bases; unmatched bases: 3. Germline V gene lookup returns CDR1 KGHSH and CDR2 LQKENI. The CDR3 reads CASSPRQGQETQYF. CDR3 in DNA: TGTGCCAGCTCACCTAGACAGGGTCAAGAGACCCAGTACTTC. The full variable domain, its missing parts supplied by reference TRBV18 and TRBJ2-5, is NAGVMQNPRHLVRRRGQEARLRCSPMKGHSHVYWYRQLPEEGLKFMVYLQKENIIDESGMPKERFSAEFPKEGPSILRIQQVVRGDSAAYFCASSPRQGQETQYFGPGTRLLVL.

V and J are TRBV6-6 and TRBJ2-1, with 7 bases matching TRBD2. With V trimmed by 6 bases and J by 6 bases, 8 bases remained unmatched. CDR1 is MNHNY and CDR2 is SVGAGI in the germline V gene (reference sequence). The CDR3 loop spans 14 amino acids. CDR3 residues: CASSPRTRANEQFF. CDR3 DNA: TGTGCCAGCAGCCCCCGGACTAGAGCCAATGAGCAGTTCTTC.

The rearrangement uses TRBV6-6 and TRBJ2-7; perhaps TRBD2 as D (5 bases). The CDR3 runs to 11 residues. V lost 11 bases and J 0 bases, leaving 8 bases between the germline ends. Germline assignment: CDR1 MNHNY and CDR2 SVGAGI (reference sequence). The CDR3 loop reads CAVRGSYEQYF. Written as DNA, the CDR3 is TGTGCCGTTCGGGGCTCCTACGAGCAGTACTTC.

The rearrangement uses TRBV7-9 and TRBJ2-1; 14 positions match TRBD2. The CDR3 is 15 residues long. The V gene's germline CDR1 is SEHNR and CDR2 FQNEAQ (reference sequence). The junction had 2 bases not matched to a gene; V was cut back by 1 base and J by 9 bases. The CDR3 sequence is CASSLGLAGGSEQFF. The CDR3 bases are TGTGCCAGCAGCTTAGGACTAGCGGGGGGGAGTGAGCAGTTCTTC.

The chain links TRBV21-1 to TRBJ2-3; TRBD1 is the table's D call and was not checked against the DNA. TRBV21-1 is listed as a pseudogene. This CDR3 spans 17 amino acids. This CDR3 is CASSKPVGQGKRDTQYF. The CDR3 DNA reads TGTGCCAGCAGCAAACCCGTCGGACAGGGAAAGAGAGATACGCAGTATTTT.

The rearrangement uses TRBV6-5 and TRBJ1-6; D is possibly TRBD1 (5 bases). Trimming left V 2 bases short and J 7 bases short, with 12 bases between. The V gene's germline CDR1 is MNHEY and CDR2 SVGAGI. The CDR3 loop spans 15 amino acids. The CDR3 protein is CASSYGGTENSPLHF. The CDR3 bases are TGTGCCAGCAGTTACGGAGGGACGGAGAATTCACCCCTCCACTTT.

Only one count was recorded for this clone. The chain employs TRBV5-1 and TRBJ2-1; 8 positions agree with TRBD1. CDR3 length: 14 amino acids. Germline lookup yields CDR1 SGHRS and CDR2 YFSETQ. The junction had 7 bases not matched to a gene; V was cut back by 8 bases and J by 3 bases. CDR3 residues: CASHQGADYNEQFF. The CDR3 coding sequence is TGCGCCAGTCACCAGGGGGCTGACTACAATGAGCAGTTCTTC.

The chain uses TRBV20-1 and TRBJ2-5; a possible D gene is TRBD2 (5 bases). CDR1 DFQATT and CDR2 SNEGSKA come from the germline V gene (reference sequence). The CDR3 has 11 residues. The CDR3 reads CSAGYRETQYF. The CDR3 bases are TGCAGCGCGGGCTATAGGGAGACCCAGTACTTC.